The entry below describes one T cell receptor beta chain. Its specificity is not known. These data originate in a study of T-cell reconstitution after alpha-beta-depleted transplantation in children. Study-level points and caveats: Expanded graft clones numbering several hundred reportedly gave rise to alpha-beta T cells about two months after transplant. T-cell counts and diversity at one year following transplant were attributed mainly to newly produced T cells. Certain patients had high TCRbeta diversity at day 60, and it came from recipient T cells and thymic progenitors that survived.

TCRbeta library construction was performed incorporating unique molecular identifiers. TCRdb re-called the PCR reads through MiXCR, storing one row per CDR3 protein. This sample has some 200,000 distinct CDR3 sequences, with 7% to 9% found just once. This sample comprised PBMCs, mostly from graft donor cells, obtained 360 days after TCRalphabeta/CD19-depleted stem cell transplant. This sequence was found in a male patient aged 2 to 10 who had a stem cell transplant for acute myeloid leukemia, so the T cells may come from the graft donor.

Written as DNA, the CDR3 is TGTGCCAGCAGCCGGGACATCGCGTTGAACACTGAAGCTTTCTTT. Amino acids: CASSRDIALNTEAFF. This chain uses TRBV14 with TRBJ1-1; a possible D gene is TRBD1 (6 bases). There are 15 residues in the CDR3. Germline V gene sequence: CDR1 SGHDN, CDR2 FVKESK. Trimming took off 4 bases at V and 0 bases at J, with 12 bases between the two ends.